This TCR beta chain appears in the sequencing data of a study of cytotoxic CD8 clonotypes in ibrutinib-treated CLL. Germline V gene sequence: CDR1 MDHEN, CDR2 SYDVKM. This CDR3 is 14 amino acids long. Trimming removed 8 bases from V and 2 bases from J; junction bases left unmatched: 5. Assay: immunoSEQ multiplex PCR; the TCRdb copy retains only in-frame clones and omits some. Counted here are about 130,000 clones, 79% occurring once; the ten biggest clones make up 13%. This clone appeared once. The TCR sequence derives from a human donor with chronic lymphocytic leukemia. The sequencing here drew on PBMCs, taken after 12 months of ibrutinib treatment. This rearrangement joins TRBV28 to TRBJ1-4, with TRBD1 matching over 7 bases. CDR3 amino acids: CASGGTATNEKLFF. The CDR3 DNA reads TGTGCCAGCGGGGGGACAGCTACTAATGAAAAACTGTTTTTT.